This entry lists 14 T cell receptor beta chains sequenced from one sample in a study of regulatory dendritic cells for organ transplantation. Using immunoSEQ multiplex PCR, the repertoire was profiled, and TCRdb retains in-frame clones only, with some absent. The sample includes under 40,000 clones, about nine tenths of them seen just once. Source material: naive CD8+ T cells from blood. The subset denotes: CD45RA+ naive T cells. All receptors derive from a human donor in good health.

This chain uses TRBV4-3 with TRBJ2-7; TRBD1 agrees at 7 bases. Germline V gene sequence: CDR1 LGHNA, CDR2 YSLEER. V shed 2 bases and J 3 bases; nucleotides not matched to a gene: 1. This CDR3 is 13 amino acids long. The chain's CDR3 is CASSQTGDYEQYF. The CDR3 bases are TGCGCCAGCAGCCAAACAGGGGACTACGAGCAGTACTTC.

The chain combines TRBV7-9 with TRBJ1-3; D not certain. Germline V gene data show CDR1 as SEHNR and CDR2 as FQNEAQ (reference sequence). The CDR3 length is 14 residues. V shed 4 bases and J shed 1 base, with 8 bases lying between them. DNA of the CDR3: TGTGCCAGCAGCTCGGGTCCTTCTGGAAACACCATATATTTT. Protein: CASSSGPSGNTIYF.

The rearrangement joins TRBV4-3 to TRBJ1-5, with D possibly matching TRBD1 (6 bases). Per germline, CDR1 LGHNA and CDR2 YSLEER. V shed 1 base and J shed 7 bases, with 11 bases lying between them. The CDR3 has 14 amino acids. CDR3: CASSQVSGAQPQHF. The CDR3 bases are TGCGCCAGCAGCCAAGTATCGGGGGCACAGCCCCAGCATTTT.

The chain carries TRBV7-9 and TRBJ1-2; the match to TRBD1 covers 7 bases. From germline, CDR1 is SEHNR and CDR2 FQNEAQ (reference sequence). V dropped 2 bases and J dropped 8; count of bases not matched to a gene: 8. There are 14 residues in the CDR3. The CDR3 region is CASSLTEGAEGYTF. The CDR3 coding sequence is TGTGCCAGCAGCTTAACGGAGGGGGCAGAGGGCTACACCTTC.

The rearrangement links TRBV28 to TRBJ1-1, with D unclear. The ends were cut back, 5 bases at V and 0 bases at J, with 16 bases in the middle. The V gene's germline CDR1 is MDHEN and CDR2 SYDVKM. This CDR3 has 16 residues. CDR3 region: CASSPQFNWLNTEAFF. CDR3 bases: TGTGCCAGCAGTCCCCAGTTTAACTGGTTGAACACTGAAGCTTTCTTT.

V and J are TRBV6-5 and TRBJ2-7; 11 nucleotides align to TRBD1. The ends lost 1 base at V and 3 bases at J; junction bases unmatched: 5. This CDR3 comprises 16 residues. The germline gives CDR1 MNHEY, CDR2 SVGAGI. This chain's CDR3 is CASSYLVGQGDYEQYF. The CDR3 DNA reads as TGTGCCAGCAGTTACTTGGTGGGACAGGGGGACTACGAGCAGTACTTC.

V is TRBV19 and J is TRBJ1-1, with D possibly being TRBD1 (6 bases). Trimming pared 7 bases from V and 6 bases from J, leaving 18 bases between. The CDR3 is 14 residues long. Germline-derived CDR1 and CDR2 are LNHDA and SQIVND (reference sequence). Here the CDR3 reads CASNPEGGIPEAFF. CDR3 DNA: TGTGCCAGTAACCCGGAAGGGGGGATACCTGAAGCTTTCTTT.

This clone was counted a few times. The rearrangement uses TRBV2 and TRBJ1-5; TRBD1 is a possible D gene (5 bases). V lost 7 bases and J 3 bases, leaving 13 bases between the germline ends. Germline V gene lookup returns CDR1 SNHLY and CDR2 FYNNEI. This CDR3 has 14 residues. CDR3 DNA sequence: TGTGCCAGCATGGGGGAGACGTACAATCAGCCCCAGCATTTT. Translated: CASMGETYNQPQHF.

The chain couples TRBV2 to TRBJ2-5, with D perhaps being TRBD1 or TRBD2 (5 bases each). The J call is doubtful: the DNA matches TRBJ2-7 better. Germline CDR1 is SNHLY and CDR2 is FYNNEI. This CDR3 region has 15 residues. DNA of the CDR3: TGTGCCAGCGTACGGGGCCAGTCAGGATTAGACGAGCAGTACTTC. It codes for CASVRGQSGLDEQYF.

The chain uses TRBV7-9 and TRBJ2-1; TRBD2 aligns across 7 bases. The CDR3 has 13 amino acids. The V and J ends lost 6 bases and 6 bases, in that order; junction bases with no gene match: 5. CDR1 and CDR2 from the germline V gene are SEHNR and FQNEAQ (reference sequence). CDR3: CASRGGGGNEQFF. The DNA for the CDR3 is TGTGCCAGCAGAGGCGGGGGAGGCAATGAGCAGTTCTTC.

This chain joins TRBV4-3 and TRBJ2-7, with TRBD2 as a possible D gene (5 bases). Trimming stripped 4 bases from V and 0 bases from J, with 16 bases between. The CDR3 loop spans 16 amino acids. The germline V gene has CDR1 LGHNA and CDR2 YSLEER. The CDR3 loop is CASSPTGSGASYEQYF. CDR3 nucleotides: TGCGCCAGCAGCCCAACGGGGAGCGGAGCCTCCTACGAGCAGTACTTC.

V gene TRBV10-2 combines with J gene TRBJ2-3, with D tentatively TRBD1 or TRBD2 (6 bases each). The CDR3 has 15 amino acids. V lost 5 bases to trimming and J lost 4 bases, with 16 bases between them. Germline lookup yields CDR1 WSHSY and CDR2 SAAADI. The CDR3 here is CASSSTGGSPDTQYF. The CDR3 DNA reads as TGCGCCAGCAGTTCGACAGGAGGGTCCCCAGATACGCAGTATTTT.

V is TRBV27 and J is TRBJ1-1; unclear D gene. CDR1 and CDR2 from the germline V gene are MNHEY and SMNVEV (reference sequence). CDR3 length equals 11 residues. With 7 bases removed from V and 7 bases from J, the gap between germline ends came to 10 bases. CDR3 sequence (DNA): TGTGCCAGCACTCGGGGTGGTGAAGCTTTCTTT. Amino acid sequence: CASTRGGEAFF.

V gene TRBV6-5 combines with J gene TRBJ2-1, with 8 nucleotides matching TRBD1. CDR3 length: 13 amino acids. J lost 8 bases, V lost 6 bases, and 6 bases had no gene match. From germline, CDR1 is MNHEY and CDR2 SVGAGI. The CDR3 sequence is CASRPDRAHEQFF. CDR3 sequence (DNA): TGTGCCAGCAGGCCGGACAGGGCCCATGAGCAGTTCTTC.